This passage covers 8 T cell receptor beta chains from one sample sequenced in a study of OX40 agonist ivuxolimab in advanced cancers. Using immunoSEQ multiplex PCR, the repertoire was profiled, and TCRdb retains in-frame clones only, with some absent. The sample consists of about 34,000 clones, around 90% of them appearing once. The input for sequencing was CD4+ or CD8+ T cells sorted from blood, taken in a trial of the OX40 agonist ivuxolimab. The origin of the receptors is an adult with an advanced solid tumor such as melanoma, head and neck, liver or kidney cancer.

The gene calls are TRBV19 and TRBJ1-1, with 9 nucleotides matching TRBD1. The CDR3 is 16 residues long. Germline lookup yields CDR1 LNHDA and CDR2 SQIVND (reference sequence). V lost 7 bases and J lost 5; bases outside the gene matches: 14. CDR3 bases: TGTGCCAGTAAGAGGGGTTTTAGGGACAGGGTGACTGAAGCTTTCTTT. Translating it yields CASKRGFRDRVTEAFF.

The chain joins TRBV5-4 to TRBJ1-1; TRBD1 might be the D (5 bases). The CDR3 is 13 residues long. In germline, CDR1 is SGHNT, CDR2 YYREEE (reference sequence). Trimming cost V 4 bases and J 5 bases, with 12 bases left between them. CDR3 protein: CASSLDTFTEAFF. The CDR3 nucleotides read TGTGCCAGCAGCCTGGACACTTTTACTGAAGCTTTCTTT.

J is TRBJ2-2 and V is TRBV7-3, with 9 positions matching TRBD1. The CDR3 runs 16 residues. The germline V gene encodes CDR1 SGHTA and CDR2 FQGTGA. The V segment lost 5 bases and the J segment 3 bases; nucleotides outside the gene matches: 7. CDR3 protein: CASSRGGTGYTGELFF. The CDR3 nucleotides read TGTGCCAGCAGCCGAGGGGGGACAGGGTACACCGGGGAGCTGTTTTTT.

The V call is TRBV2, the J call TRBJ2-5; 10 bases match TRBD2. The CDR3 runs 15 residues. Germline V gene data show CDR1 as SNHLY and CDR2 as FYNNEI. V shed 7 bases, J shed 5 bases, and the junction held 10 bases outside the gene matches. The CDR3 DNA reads TGTGCCAGCAACAAAGCGGGAGGGCCAAGGGAGACCCAGTACTTC. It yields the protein CASNKAGGPRETQYF.

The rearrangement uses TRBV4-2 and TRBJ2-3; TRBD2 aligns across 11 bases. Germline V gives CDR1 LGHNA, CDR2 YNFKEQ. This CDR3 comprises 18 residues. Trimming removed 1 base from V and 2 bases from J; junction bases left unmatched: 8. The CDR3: CASSQVYKLAGATDTQYF. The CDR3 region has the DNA TGTGCCAGCAGCCAAGTCTATAAACTAGCGGGGGCCACAGATACGCAGTATTTT.

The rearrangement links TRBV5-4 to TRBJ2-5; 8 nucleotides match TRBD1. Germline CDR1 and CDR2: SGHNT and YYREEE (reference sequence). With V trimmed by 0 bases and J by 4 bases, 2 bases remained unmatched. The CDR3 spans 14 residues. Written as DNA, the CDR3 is TGTGCCAGCAGCTTGGAAGGGACAGGAGAGACCCAGTACTTC. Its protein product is CASSLEGTGETQYF.

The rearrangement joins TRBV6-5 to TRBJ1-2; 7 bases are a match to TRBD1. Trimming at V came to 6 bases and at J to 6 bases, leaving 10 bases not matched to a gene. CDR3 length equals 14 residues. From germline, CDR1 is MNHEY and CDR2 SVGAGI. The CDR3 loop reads CASSRPGQSNGYTF. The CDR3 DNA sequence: TGTGCCAGCAGCCGCCCGGGACAGTCGAATGGCTACACCTTC.

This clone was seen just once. For the CDR3, the DNA is TGTGCCAGCAGCTTAACCAGCGGGGGGGAAGAGACCCAGTACTTC. It is translated as CASSLTSGGEETQYF. This chain joins TRBV11-3 and TRBJ2-5; 10 bases agree with TRBD2. V lost 2 bases to trimming and J lost 3 bases; unmatched junction nucleotides: 3. Germline V gene lookup returns CDR1 SGHNT and CDR2 YENEEA. This CDR3 comprises 15 residues.